These T cell receptor delta chains were read from a single sample in a study of gamma-delta chains in newborns, infants, children. TCRdb re-called the reads via CATT. The sample records 3,000 to 3,500 delta-chain clones, under 11% being singletons. Sequencing was carried out using blood. These receptors were collected from a child who was a newborn, infant or young child, either healthy, febrile or measles-vaccinated (not recorded which). The CDR3 runs from the conserved cysteine through the conserved F or W. Fields, in order: J gene, V gene, D gene, clone size, CDR3 DNA, CDR3 protein. A D gene is named only where the DNA matches it firmly. Some rows mark clone size as missing; the rest say once, few, many or name a class of expanded clone.

J gene: TRDJ3
V gene: TRDV2
D gene: TRDD3
clone size: large
CDR3 DNA: TGTGCCTGTGACTTATTACTGGGGGATGAGAGCTCCTGGGACACCCGACAGATGTTTTTC
CDR3 protein: CACDLLLGDESSWDTRQMFF

J gene: TRDJ3
V gene: TRDV2
D gene: TRDD3
clone size: NA
CDR3 DNA: TGTGCCTGTGACCGGGGGATGCGGGACACCCGACAGATGTTTTTC
CDR3 protein: CACDRGMRDTRQMFF

J gene: TRDJ2
V gene: TRDV2
D gene: TRDD3
clone size: large
CDR3 DNA: TGTGCCTGTGACACCGGGGGATTCCCGGCAGCACAACTCTTCTTT
CDR3 protein: CACDTGGFPAAQLFF

J gene: TRDJ2
V gene: TRDV2
D gene: TRDD3
clone size: NA
CDR3 DNA: TGTGCCTGTGACATACTGGGGGATTCGACAGCACGACTCTTCTTT
CDR3 protein: CACDILGDSTARLFF

J gene: TRDJ3
V gene: TRDV2
D gene: NA
clone size: medium-sized
CDR3 DNA: TGTGCCTGTGACACTGGGGGGCCCTGGGACACCCGACAGATGTTTTTC
CDR3 protein: CACDTGGPWDTRQMFF

J gene: TRDJ2
V gene: TRDV1
D gene: TRDD3
clone size: few
CDR3 DNA: TGTGCTCTTGGGGAACTTTTCCGTCCTTCCTGGGGGATACAAACTTTGACAGCACAACTCTTCTTT
CDR3 protein: CALGELFRPSWGIQTLTAQLFF

J gene: TRDJ1
V gene: TRDV3
D gene: NA
clone size: few
CDR3 DNA: TGTGCCTTTAGGGCACTGGGCACCGATAAACTCATCTTT
CDR3 protein: CAFRALGTDKLIF

J gene: TRDJ3
V gene: TRDV2
D gene: TRDD3
clone size: medium-sized
CDR3 DNA: TGTGCCTGTGACGTGGGGGGATACGACACCTGGGACACCCGACAGATGTTTTTC
CDR3 protein: CACDVGGYDTWDTRQMFF

J gene: TRDJ3
V gene: TRDV2
D gene: TRDD3
clone size: large
CDR3 DNA: TGTGCCTGTGACACTGGGGATACCCGCTCCTGGGACACCCGACAGATGTTTTTC
CDR3 protein: CACDTGDTRSWDTRQMFF

J gene: TRDJ2
V gene: TRDV1
D gene: TRDD3
clone size: medium-sized
CDR3 DNA: TGTGCTCTTGGGGAACTTTTCCGGCCTTCCTGGGGGATACAAACTTTGACAGCACAACTCTTCTTT
CDR3 protein: CALGELFRPSWGIQTLTAQLFF

J gene: TRDJ2
V gene: TRDV3
D gene: NA
clone size: medium-sized
CDR3 DNA: TGTGCCTTCCATGGTTTGACAGCACAACTCTTCTTT
CDR3 protein: CAFHGLTAQLFF

J gene: TRDJ3
V gene: TRDV2
D gene: TRDD3
clone size: medium-sized
CDR3 DNA: TGTGCCTGTGACATACTGGGGGATAAGGCCTGGGACACCCGACAGATGTTTTTC
CDR3 protein: CACDILGDKAWDTRQMFF

J gene: TRDJ3
V gene: TRDV2
D gene: TRDD3
clone size: medium-sized
CDR3 DNA: TGTGCCTGTGACATACTGGGGGACCTCTCCTGGGACACCCGACAGATGTTTTTC
CDR3 protein: CACDILGDLSWDTRQMFF

J gene: TRDJ1
V gene: TRDV1
D gene: TRDD3
clone size: few
CDR3 DNA: TGTGCTCTTGGGGAGCAGGTGGGGGGATACCCGTACACCGATAAACTCATCTTT
CDR3 protein: CALGEQVGGYPYTDKLIF

J gene: TRDJ1
V gene: TRDV2
D gene: NA
clone size: large
CDR3 DNA: TGTGCCTGTGACACTGGGGACACCGATAAACTCATCTTT
CDR3 protein: CACDTGDTDKLIF

J gene: TRDJ1
V gene: TRDV3
D gene: TRDD3
clone size: medium-sized
CDR3 DNA: TGTGCCTTCACGCCGGGGGATGCCACCGATAAACTCATCTTT
CDR3 protein: CAFTPGDATDKLIF